A single T cell receptor beta chain is shown here with its context. The antigen it binds to is not known. The sample holds no much larger clone one base away, and base qualities are not on file. Ficoll-Paque density gradient centrifugation was used to isolate PBMCs. Taken from cysteine to phenylalanine, the CDR3 has 17 residues. The kept DNA is CDR3 alone, 51 bases in frame from the first base. V has 3 bases trimmed and J has 3 bases trimmed; junction bases matching no gene number 8. Based on the germline V gene, the CDR1 and CDR2 sequences are LGHNA and YSLEER. This entry belongs to a study of T-cell memory formation after mild COVID-19 (dated by TCRdb to about 2021). For the study in its entirety: TCR sequence clusters from the two donors were found to be largely donor specific. Longitudinal TCRalpha and TCRbeta repertoire sequencing tracked T-cell clones expanding and contracting after mild COVID-19 in a couple of donors. Two young, previously healthy adult volunteers made up the cohort, one male and one female.

The research as a whole found: Contracting CD4+ clones were found mainly in CM and EM memory subsets, while CD8+ clones were enriched in EMRA. The second-wave clones that peaked on day 37 were not confirmed to be SARS-CoV-2 specific. Only two mild cases were covered by the study, and larger cohorts that include severe cases with pre-infection samples were considered necessary. Some responding clones were detected in pre-infection memory, which suggested that pre-existing cross-reactive memory T cells had joined the SARS-CoV-2 response. Clones that contracted from day 15 to 85 showed balanced CD4/CD8 phenotypes, whereas a second wave of clones that expanded from day 15 to 37 leaned towards CD4+.

The data were produced on an Illumina NovaSeq 6000. TCRalpha and TCRbeta cDNA libraries were constructed by 5'RACE with constant-segment primers, with sample barcodes and unique molecular identifiers being introduced. Trizol reagent was used to extract RNA from every sample. Library amplification was performed in two PCR steps, and a second sample barcode and Illumina TruSeq adapters were introduced in the second step. Sequencing of libraries was performed on an Illumina NovaSeq with 2 x 150 bp paired-end reads. Under the source paper's analysis protocol: The reads were demultiplexed and collapsed into UMI-guided consensus sequences using migec v1.2.7. Using mixcr v2.1.11, UMI consensuses were aligned to TRA and TRB V and J templates and then assembled into clonotypes. Expanded or contracted clonotypes were those called significant by both edgeR and NoisET, with noise models trained on biological replicates. edgeR calls used a false discovery rate-adjusted p below 0.01 and a log2 fold-change threshold of 1. As an exploratory analysis of dynamics, PCA with hierarchical clustering was applied to max-normalized trajectories of the 1000 most abundant clonotypes. Separately sequenced CD4+ and CD8+ repertoires were used to assign a CD4 or CD8 phenotype to each responding clone. The raw public reads went through TCRdb reprocessing: fastp at Q25, MiXCR clone calling, in-frame beta chains kept. Every distinct CDR3 protein forms one entry, paired with its most common genes and DNA. TCRdb's processing, not the authors', yielded these V and J calls. The sample data list 250,000 to 350,000 distinct CDR3 sequences, and approximately 20% of these were observed just once. In total, the top ten clones hold under 25% of the sample.

What was sequenced was PBMCs or a T cell subset sorted from them (not recorded which). The clonotype was recovered from a man between 18 and 29 years old who had mild COVID-19 (a few samples of this study predate the infection). The sample titles of this study are shuffled in the database, so cell type and time point are left out; the donor was told from shared clones. The sequence joins TRBV4-3 to TRBJ1-1, and 12 junction bases match TRBD1. The sequenced DNA: TGCGCCAGCAGCCAGGGGACAGGGGGCCCTTGGGACACTGAAGCTTTCTTT. Protein translation: CASSQGTGGPWDTEAFF.